Presented here are 4 T cell receptor beta chains from one specimen sequenced in a study of metastatic and nonmetastatic thyroid tumors. With MiXCR, TCRdb reprocessed the PCR reads. The sample has some 15,000 clones, under 30% seen once. Not a single patient had been given any form of treatment at any point before undergoing thyroid surgery. The sample taken for sequencing was adjacent normal tissue. Receptors were obtained from a female donor with papillary thyroid cancer or a benign thyroid nodule (not recorded which). Some clones in this sample may be carry-over from other donors' samples.

V usage is TRBV13 and J usage is TRBJ2-5; 7 nucleotides agree with TRBD2. The V and J ends lost 5 bases and 5 bases, in that order; junction bases with no gene match: 14. There are 16 residues in the CDR3. Germline CDR1 reads PRHDT; CDR2 reads FYEKMQ (reference sequence). This CDR3 is CASSPLGGRAHETQYF. CDR3 DNA: TGTGCCAGCAGCCCGTTAGGAGGGAGGGCGCATGAGACCCAGTACTTC. The full variable domain, in which reference TRBV13 and TRBJ2-5 provide the parts outside the CDR3, is AAGVIQSPRHLIKEKRETATLKCYPIPRHDTVYWYQQGPGQDPQFLISFYEKMQSDKGSIPDRFSAQQFSDYHSELNMSSLELGDSALYFCASSPLGGRAHETQYFGPGTRLLVL.

The rearrangement uses TRBV12-3 or TRBV12-4 and TRBJ1-1; possible D gene TRBD1, 6 bases. Between the trimmed V and J ends, which lost 3 bases and 7 bases, there was a span of 9 bases. The CDR3 totals 12 residues. In DNA form, the CDR3 reads TGTGCCAGCAGTTTTAGGGGGTATGAAGCTTTCTTT. It yields the protein CASSFRGYEAFF.

In DNA, the CDR3 is TGTGCCAGCAGTTACTCGTCAACTACCTATGGCTACACCTTC. It is translated as CASSYSSTTYGYTF. This chain uses TRBV6-2 or TRBV6-3 with TRBJ1-2; the D is unclear. V lost 0 bases, J lost 4 bases, and 9 bases lay in between. Looked up from germline, CDR1 is MNHEY and CDR2 is SVGEGT. This CDR3 is 14 amino acids long.

The chain uses TRBV28 and TRBJ2-2, with no clear D. In germline, CDR1 is MDHEN, CDR2 SYDVKM. Trimming left V 1 base short and J 6 bases short, with 9 bases between. The CDR3 consists of 14 residues. The CDR3 protein is CASSLSSASGELFF. Here the CDR3 DNA reads TGTGCCAGCAGTTTATCATCGGCCTCCGGGGAGCTGTTTTTT. The variable domain in full, completed from reference TRBV28 and TRBJ2-2, reads DVKVTQSSRYLVKRTGEKVFLECVQDMDHENMFWYRQDPGLGLRLIYFSYDVKMKEKGDIPEGYSVSREKKERFSLILESASTNQTSMYLCASSLSSASGELFFGEGSRLTVL.